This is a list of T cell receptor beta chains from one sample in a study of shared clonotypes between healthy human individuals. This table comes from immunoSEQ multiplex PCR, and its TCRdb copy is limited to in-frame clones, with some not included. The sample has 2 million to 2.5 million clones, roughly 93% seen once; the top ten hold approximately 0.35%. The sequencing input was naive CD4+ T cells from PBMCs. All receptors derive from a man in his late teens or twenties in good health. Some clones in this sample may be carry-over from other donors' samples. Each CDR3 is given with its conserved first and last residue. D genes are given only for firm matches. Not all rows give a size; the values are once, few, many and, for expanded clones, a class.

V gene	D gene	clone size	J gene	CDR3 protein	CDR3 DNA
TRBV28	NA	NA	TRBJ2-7	CASSLSAVSMDEQYF	TGTGCCAGCAGTTTATCGGCGGTTAGTATGGACGAGCAGTACTTC
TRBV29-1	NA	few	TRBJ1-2	CSVVRAGDGYTF	TGCAGCGTTGTGCGGGCAGGGGATGGCTACACCTTC
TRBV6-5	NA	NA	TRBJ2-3	CASSHPRESDTQYF	TGTGCCAGCAGCCACCCCAGGGAGTCGGATACGCAGTATTTT
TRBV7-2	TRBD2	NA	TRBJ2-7	CASRIGLAGPYEQYF	TGTGCCAGCAGGATTGGACTAGCGGGACCTTACGAGCAGTACTTC
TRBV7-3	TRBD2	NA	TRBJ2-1	CASSVTSGQYNEQFF	TGTGCCAGCAGCGTCACTAGCGGTCAATACAATGAGCAGTTCTTC
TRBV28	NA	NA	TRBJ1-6	CASSLNSPLHF	TGTGCCAGCAGTTTAAATTCACCCCTCCACTTT
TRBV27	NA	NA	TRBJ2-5	CASSLSRQYQETQYF	TGTGCCAGCAGTTTAAGTAGACAGTACCAAGAGACCCAGTACTTC
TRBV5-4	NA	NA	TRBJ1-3	CASSSHGGAGNTIYF	TGTGCCAGCAGCTCTCACGGGGGAGCTGGAAACACCATATATTTT
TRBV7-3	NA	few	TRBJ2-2	CASSPQGVAGELFF	TGTGCCAGCAGCCCCCAGGGAGTGGCCGGGGAGCTGTTTTTT
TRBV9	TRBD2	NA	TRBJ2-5	CASSERLAGPSETQYF	TGTGCCAGCAGCGAAAGACTAGCGGGACCCTCGGAGACCCAGTACTTC
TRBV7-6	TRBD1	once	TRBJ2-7	CASSLGGTGVYEQYF	TGTGCCAGCAGCTTGGGGGGGACAGGGGTCTACGAGCAGTACTTC
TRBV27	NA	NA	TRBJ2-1	CASSFFPVSEQFF	TGTGCCAGCAGTTTCTTCCCGGTGAGTGAGCAGTTCTTC
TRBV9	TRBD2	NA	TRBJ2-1	CASSVAGTSGYNEQFF	TGTGCCAGCAGCGTAGCGGGGACTAGCGGCTACAATGAGCAGTTCTTC
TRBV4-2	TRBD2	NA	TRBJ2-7	CASSHGTSGYEQYF	TGTGCCAGCAGCCATGGGACTAGCGGCTACGAGCAGTACTTC
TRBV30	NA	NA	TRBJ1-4	CAWSGPQATNEKLFF	TGTGCCTGGAGTGGCCCACAGGCAACTAATGAAAAACTGTTTTTT
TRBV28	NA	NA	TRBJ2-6	CASRGSGANVLTF	TGTGCCAGCAGAGGGTCTGGGGCCAACGTCCTGACTTTC
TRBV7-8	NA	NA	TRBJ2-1	CASSLGWDNEQFF	TGTGCCAGCAGCTTAGGGTGGGACAATGAGCAGTTCTTC
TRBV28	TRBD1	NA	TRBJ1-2	CASSPRDRGLGGYTF	TGTGCCAGCAGTCCCCGGGACAGGGGGCTTGGTGGCTACACCTTC
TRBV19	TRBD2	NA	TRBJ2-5	CASSISASGSPGETQYF	TGTGCCAGTAGTATCTCGGCTAGCGGAAGCCCAGGGGAGACCCAGTACTTC
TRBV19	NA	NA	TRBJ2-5	CASTTSAEETQYF	TGTGCCAGTACCACGTCGGCAGAGGAGACCCAGTACTTC
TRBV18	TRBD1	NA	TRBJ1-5	CASSPTGGPDQPQHF	TGTGCCAGCTCGCCCACAGGGGGCCCCGATCAGCCCCAGCATTTT
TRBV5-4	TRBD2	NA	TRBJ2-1	CASHSGASSYNEQFF	TGTGCCAGCCATAGCGGGGCCAGCTCCTACAATGAGCAGTTCTTC
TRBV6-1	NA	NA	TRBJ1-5	CASTPLELRPQHF	TGTGCCAGCACCCCGCTAGAATTACGGCCCCAGCATTTT
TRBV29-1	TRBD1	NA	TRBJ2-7	CSGQGTYEQYF	TGCAGTGGACAGGGTACCTACGAGCAGTACTTC
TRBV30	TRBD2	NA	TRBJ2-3	CAWSVGTSGSGDTQYF	TGTGCCTGGAGTGTAGGGACTAGCGGGAGTGGGGATACGCAGTATTTT
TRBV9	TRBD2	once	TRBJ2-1	CASSAGTSGRRNEQFF	TGTGCCAGCAGCGCCGGGACTAGCGGGAGGAGGAATGAGCAGTTCTTC
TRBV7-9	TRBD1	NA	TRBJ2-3	CASIKDRTFTDTQYF	TGTGCCAGCATCAAGGACAGGACCTTCACAGATACGCAGTATTTT
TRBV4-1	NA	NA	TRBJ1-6	CASSHGTPRWSLNSPLHF	TGCGCCAGCAGCCACGGGACACCCCGGTGGTCCTTGAATTCACCCCTCCACTTT
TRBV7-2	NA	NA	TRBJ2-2	CASSLVPNTGELFF	TGTGCCAGCAGCTTAGTGCCGAACACCGGGGAGCTGTTTTTT
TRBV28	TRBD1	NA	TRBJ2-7	CASSLGRGPYEQYF	TGTGCCAGCAGTTTAGGCAGGGGGCCTTACGAGCAGTACTTC
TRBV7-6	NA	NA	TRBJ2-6	CASSLIGQVALSGANVLTF	TGTGCCAGCAGCTTAATCGGGCAGGTAGCGCTCTCTGGGGCCAACGTCCTGACTTTC